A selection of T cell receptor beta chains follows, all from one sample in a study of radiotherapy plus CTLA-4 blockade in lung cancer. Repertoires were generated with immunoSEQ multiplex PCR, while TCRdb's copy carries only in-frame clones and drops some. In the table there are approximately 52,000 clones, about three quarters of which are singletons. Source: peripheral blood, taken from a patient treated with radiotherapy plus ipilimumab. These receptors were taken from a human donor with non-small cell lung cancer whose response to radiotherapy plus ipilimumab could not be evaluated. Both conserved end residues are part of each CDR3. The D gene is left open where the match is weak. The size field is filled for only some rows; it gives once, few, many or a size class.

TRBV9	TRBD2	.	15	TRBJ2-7	CASSEAGTSDYEQYF	TGTGCCAGCAGCGAGGCAGGGACTAGCGATTACGAGCAGTACTTC
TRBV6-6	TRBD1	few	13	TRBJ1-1	CASSYWTGSEAFF	TGTGCCAGCAGTTACTGGACAGGAAGCGAAGCTTTCTTT
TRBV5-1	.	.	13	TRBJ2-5	CASSTEQMETQYF	TGCGCCAGCAGTACTGAACAGATGGAGACCCAGTACTTC
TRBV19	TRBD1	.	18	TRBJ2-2	CASRTILSQGYYTGELFF	TGTGCCAGTAGGACTATCCTTTCACAGGGGTACTACACCGGGGAGCTGTTTTTT
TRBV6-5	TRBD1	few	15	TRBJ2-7	CASSVTGANHYEQYF	TGTGCCAGCAGTGTGACAGGGGCGAACCACTACGAGCAGTACTTC
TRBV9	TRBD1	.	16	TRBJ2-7	CANKGGRNRPPYEQYF	TGTGCCAATAAAGGGGGCAGGAACCGGCCACCCTACGAGCAGTACTTC
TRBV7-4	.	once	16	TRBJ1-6	CASSLVLAPQNSPLHF	TGTGCCAGCAGCTTAGTCCTGGCACCCCAAAATTCACCCCTCCACTTT
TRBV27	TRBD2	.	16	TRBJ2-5	CASRTIRGRDSETQYF	TGTGCCAGCAGAACCATCCGCGGGAGAGACAGCGAGACCCAGTACTTC
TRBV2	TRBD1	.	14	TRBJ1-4	CASSGDRGREKLFF	TGTGCCAGCAGTGGGGACAGGGGGAGGGAAAAACTGTTTTTT
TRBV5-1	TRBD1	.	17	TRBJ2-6	CASSSGQVGSGANVLTF	TGCGCCAGCAGCTCGGGACAGGTTGGCTCTGGGGCCAACGTCCTGACTTTC
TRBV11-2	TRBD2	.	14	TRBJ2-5	CASSFIAGEQTQYF	TGTGCCAGCAGCTTCATAGCGGGAGAACAGACCCAGTACTTC
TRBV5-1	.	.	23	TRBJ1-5	CASTTRGGAPRARLGVSNQPQHF	TGCGCCAGCACCACGCGGGGGGGGGCGCCCCGGGCGCGCTTGGGGGTAAGCAATCAGCCCCAGCATTTT
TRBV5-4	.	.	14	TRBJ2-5	CASSSPTERETQYF	TGTGCCAGCAGCTCTCCGACTGAGCGGGAGACCCAGTACTTC
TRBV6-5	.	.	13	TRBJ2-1	CASSYDRDFEQFF	TGTGCCAGCAGTTACGACCGGGACTTCGAGCAGTTCTTC
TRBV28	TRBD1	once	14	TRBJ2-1	CASSPMDRDHEQFF	TGTGCCAGCAGTCCAATGGACAGGGACCATGAGCAGTTCTTC
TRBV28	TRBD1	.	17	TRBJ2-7	CASSTQRQGKRAYEQYF	TGTGCCAGCAGTACACAAAGACAGGGGAAACGGGCCTACGAGCAGTACTTC
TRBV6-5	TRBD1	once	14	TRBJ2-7	CASSRGPDSYEQYF	TGTGCCAGCAGTAGGGGGCCAGACTCCTACGAGCAGTACTTC
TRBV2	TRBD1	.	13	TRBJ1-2	CASSGDRGYIYTF	TGTGCCAGCAGTGGCGACAGGGGTTATATCTACACCTTC
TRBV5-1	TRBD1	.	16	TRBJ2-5	CASSLSPGQGGETQYF	TGCGCCAGCAGCTTGAGCCCGGGACAGGGTGGGGAGACCCAGTACTTC
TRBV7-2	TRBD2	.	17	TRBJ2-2	CASSDRGTSGSTGELFF	TGTGCCAGCAGCGATAGGGGGACTAGCGGGTCCACCGGGGAGCTGTTTTTT
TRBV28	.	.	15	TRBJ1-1	CASSLWNIGSPEAFF	TGTGCCAGCAGTTTATGGAACATCGGGTCTCCTGAAGCTTTCTTT
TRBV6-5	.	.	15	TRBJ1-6	CASSYSDSTNSPLHF	TGTGCCAGCAGTTACTCGGACAGTACCAATTCACCCCTCCACTTT
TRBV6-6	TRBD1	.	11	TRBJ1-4	CASSQGQRLFF	TGTGCCAGCAGTCAGGGACAGAGACTGTTTTTT
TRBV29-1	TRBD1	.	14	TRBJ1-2	CSVEGQGAMRGYTF	TGCAGCGTTGAAGGGCAGGGGGCGATGCGGGGCTACACCTTC
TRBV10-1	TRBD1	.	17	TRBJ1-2	CASSGLLGQGSDYGYTF	TGCGCCAGCAGTGGTTTGTTGGGACAGGGGAGTGATTATGGCTACACCTTC
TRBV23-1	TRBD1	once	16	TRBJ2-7	CASSQDRDREDNEQYF	TGCGCCAGCAGTCAAGACAGGGACAGGGAGGACAACGAGCAGTACTTC